Presented here are 20 T cell receptor beta chains from one specimen sequenced in a study of CD8 T cells in Susac syndrome. After extraction with the RNeasy kit, roughly 0.45 to 1 ug of the RNA was reverse transcribed using random hexamers. A single record per CDR3 protein comes from TCRdb applying MiXCR to the immunoSEQ multiplex PCR reads. The sample comprises 170,000 or so distinct CDR3 sequences, 85% to 95% of which are singletons, and 0.099% rests with the top ten. Input material: CD4+ T cells from PBMCs. These receptors were obtained from a human donor with Susac syndrome.

The chain couples TRBV20-1 to TRBJ2-7; tentative D call: TRBD2 (6 bases). Between the trimmed V and J ends, which lost 5 bases and 0 bases, there was a span of 14 bases. The CDR3 length is 14 residues. CDR1 is DFQATT, CDR2 SNEGSKA, per germline (reference sequence). The CDR3 DNA sequence: TGCAGTGCTCGACGGGACTGGAGCTCCTACGAGCAGTACTTC. This gives the protein CSARRDWSSYEQYF.

This rearrangement joins TRBV5-6 to TRBJ1-5; no clear D. The germline gives CDR1 SGHDT, CDR2 YYEEEE. The CDR3 is made up of 13 amino acids. V gave up 2 bases and J gave up 7 bases, with 10 bases separating them. CDR3 nucleotides: TGTGCCAGCAGCTTAACGGCCCAGCAGCCCCAGCATTTT. This encodes CASSLTAQQPQHF.

CDR3 coding DNA: TGTGCCAGCAGCGTAGGGGCGGGACAGGGGTTTGGCTACACCTTC. Encoded protein: CASSVGAGQGFGYTF. V usage is TRBV7-2 and J usage is TRBJ1-2; 10 bases are shared with TRBD1. This CDR3 comprises 15 residues. CDR1 is SGHTA and CDR2 is FQGNSA in the germline V gene. Trimming removed 5 bases from V and 7 bases from J; junction bases left unmatched: 10. The entire variable domain, with the rest obtained from reference TRBV7-2 and TRBJ1-2, is as follows: GAGVSQSPSNKVTEKGKDVELRCDPISGHTALYWYRQSLGQGLEFLIYFQGNSAPDKSGLPSDRFSAERTGGSVSTLTIQRTQQEDSAVYLCASSVGAGQGFGYTFGSGTRLTVV.

CDR3 sequence reads: CASSLGPQPQHF. The DNA of the CDR3 is TGTGCCAGCAGCCTCGGACCGCAGCCCCAGCATTTT. The chain couples TRBV6-6 to TRBJ1-5, with D uncertain. The CDR3 totals 12 residues. CDR1 and CDR2 from the germline V gene are MNHNY and SVGAGI (reference sequence). V was shortened by 6 bases and J by 7 bases, with 10 bases between the two germline ends.

This clonotype was counted once. This CDR3 reads CSAREGGAGNTIYF. The CDR3, as DNA: TGCAGTGCTAGAGAAGGAGGGGCCGGAAACACCATATATTTT. This rearrangement joins TRBV20-1 to TRBJ1-3, with a weak D call TRBD1 (5 bases). CDR1 is DFQATT and CDR2 is SNEGSKA in the germline V gene (reference sequence). With 0 bases removed from V and 4 bases from J, the gap between germline ends came to 10 bases. The CDR3 has 14 residues.

This clonotype occurred once. The V gene is TRBV28, the J gene TRBJ2-1; TRBD2 is a possible D gene (5 bases). The CDR3 contains 13 residues. The V end was cut by 10 bases, the J end by 0 bases, with 10 bases between. Germline CDR1 is MDHEN and CDR2 is SYDVKM. The CDR3 reads CAIMGSSYNEQFF. In DNA form, the CDR3 reads TGTGCCATAATGGGGAGCTCCTACAATGAGCAGTTCTTC.

The chain is built from TRBV7-9 and TRBJ1-1; 8 bases align to TRBD1. In germline, CDR1 is SEHNR, CDR2 FQNEAQ (reference sequence). The CDR3 contains 14 residues. V lost 3 bases and J lost 1; bases outside the gene matches: 1. The DNA for the CDR3 is TGTGCCAGCAGCTTGACAGGGGCGAACACTGAAGCTTTCTTT. Protein: CASSLTGANTEAFF.

J is TRBJ2-5 and V is TRBV11-2; the match to TRBD2 covers 12 bases. Germline CDR1 SGHAT, CDR2 FQNNGV. This CDR3 has 17 amino acids. V lost 1 base, J lost 5 bases, and 8 bases stayed unmatched. CDR3: CASSLGLAGGPWETQYF. CDR3 nucleotide sequence: TGTGCCAGCAGCTTAGGCCTAGCGGGAGGGCCCTGGGAGACCCAGTACTTC.

The V call is TRBV6-6, the J call TRBJ2-7, with 10 bases aligning to TRBD1. The CDR3 consists of 14 residues. J was trimmed by 0 bases and V by 8 bases; bases with no gene match: 4. Germline V gene lookup returns CDR1 MNHNY and CDR2 SVGAGI (reference sequence). The CDR3 is CASHRDRGSYEQYF. CDR3 DNA: TGTGCCAGCCACAGGGACAGGGGCTCCTACGAGCAGTACTTC.

The chain uses TRBV20-1 and TRBJ2-7; D may be TRBD2 (5 bases). The CDR3 covers 15 residues. Germline CDR1 DFQATT, CDR2 SNEGSKA (reference sequence). V dropped 5 bases and J dropped 3 bases, with 20 bases sitting between them. The CDR3 reads CSALPGSHNLYEQYF. CDR3 nucleotide sequence: TGCAGTGCTCTACCGGGATCCCACAACCTCTACGAGCAGTACTTC.

V is TRBV27 and J is TRBJ2-2; D possibly corresponds to TRBD1 (5 bases). The germline V gene encodes CDR1 MNHEY and CDR2 SMNVEV (reference sequence). The germline V and J ends were trimmed by 3 bases and 3 bases, with 14 bases remaining between them. This CDR3 region has 16 residues. The CDR3 DNA reads TGTGCCAGCAGTTTTAGTAGGGGCTTGGACACCGGGGAGCTGTTTTTT. It translates to CASSFSRGLDTGELFF.

The V call is TRBV30, the J call TRBJ1-1, with TRBD1 as a possible D gene (6 bases). V lost 4 bases and J lost 1, with 10 bases in between. Germline CDR1 is GTSNPN and CDR2 is SVGIG (reference sequence). CDR3 size: 13 residues. Here the CDR3 DNA reads TGTGCCTGGACTCAGGGGAGGAACACTGAAGCTTTCTTT. It translates to CAWTQGRNTEAFF.

The chain joins TRBV12-3 or TRBV12-4 to TRBJ1-1, with 8 nucleotides matching TRBD1. V shed 5 bases, J shed 4 bases, and the junction held 3 bases outside the gene matches. The CDR3 covers 13 residues. The CDR3: CASSRQGPTEAFF. The CDR3 DNA reads as TGTGCCAGCAGTCGACAGGGGCCCACTGAAGCTTTCTTT.

This rearrangement joins TRBV20-1 to TRBJ2-5; D call uncertain. CDR3 length: 13 residues. Trimming pared 2 bases from V and 4 bases from J, leaving 11 bases between. The germline V gene has CDR1 DFQATT and CDR2 SNEGSKA (reference sequence). CDR3 nucleotides: TGCAGTGCTAGATGGGTTGGAACAGAGACCCAGTACTTC. Residues: CSARWVGTETQYF.

This clonotype has just one count. The V call is TRBV28, the J call TRBJ1-1; 9 nucleotides line up with TRBD1. V lost 10 bases to trimming and J lost 5 bases; unmatched junction nucleotides: 8. The V gene's germline CDR1 is MDHEN and CDR2 SYDVKM. The CDR3 sequence is 13 residues long. The DNA for the CDR3 is TGTGCCACTACCGGGACAGGGAGGACTGAAGCTTTCTTT. Its translation is CATTGTGRTEAFF.

CDR3 DNA sequence: TGTGCCAGCAGTTTACTGACTAGCGGATTATACAATGAGCAGTTCTTC. Its protein is CASSLLTSGLYNEQFF. This chain links TRBV12-3 or TRBV12-4 with TRBJ2-1; 9 bases map to TRBD2. The ends lost 2 bases at V and 4 bases at J; junction bases unmatched: 6. The CDR3 consists of 16 residues.

V usage is TRBV28 and J usage is TRBJ2-7, with 7 bases aligning to TRBD2. Trimming cost V 2 bases and J 5 bases; bases outside gene matches: 9. Looked up from germline, CDR1 is MDHEN and CDR2 is SYDVKM. This CDR3 has 15 residues. The CDR3 sequence: CASSLVSGKRNEQYF. The CDR3 coding sequence is TGTGCCAGCAGTTTAGTAAGCGGGAAGCGAAACGAGCAGTACTTC.

V gene TRBV25-1 combines with J gene TRBJ2-7, with D possibly TRBD2 on 6 matching bases. V was pared by 1 base and J by 9 bases, with 13 bases between. This CDR3 has 13 residues. Germline V lookup: CDR1 MGHDK, CDR2 SYGVNS. The CDR3 DNA is TGTGCCAGCAGTGAATTTGGGAGGCCGGGGCAGTACTTC. Protein product: CASSEFGRPGQYF.

The chain carries TRBV3-1 and TRBJ1-1; D is ambiguous. Trimming cost V 6 bases and J 1 base, with 9 bases left between them. The CDR3 is 13 residues long. Germline CDR1 is LGHDT and CDR2 is YNNKEL (reference sequence). Here the CDR3 reads CASRLGGNTEAFF. In nucleotides, the CDR3 is TGTGCCAGCAGGCTGGGAGGGAACACTGAAGCTTTCTTT.

This chain joins TRBV20-1 and TRBJ2-7; TRBD1 aligns across 7 bases. The V and J ends lost 1 base and 5 bases, in that order; junction bases with no gene match: 5. Germline assignment: CDR1 DFQATT and CDR2 SNEGSKA (reference sequence). The CDR3 is made up of 13 amino acids. The CDR3 is CSARVTGRNEQYF. The CDR3 coding sequence is TGCAGTGCTAGAGTGACAGGGCGCAACGAGCAGTACTTC.